This is a list of T cell receptor beta chains from one sample in a study of OX40 agonist ivuxolimab in advanced cancers. TCRdb's table, derived via immunoSEQ multiplex PCR, lists solely in-frame clones and lacks some. The data contain 150,000 to 180,000 clones, 94% of them singletons. This material consisted of CD4+ or CD8+ T cells sorted from blood, taken in a trial of the OX40 agonist ivuxolimab. Receptors were obtained from an adult with an advanced solid tumor such as melanoma, head and neck, liver or kidney cancer. Both conserved end residues are part of each CDR3. The order of the fields is V gene, clone size, D gene, J gene, CDR3 protein, CDR3 DNA. D genes are given only for firm matches. The size field is filled for only some rows; it gives once, few, many or a size class.

>TRBV4-3|-|TRBD2|TRBJ2-3
CASSQEAWTSAPDTQYF
TGCGCCAGCAGCCAAGAGGCCTGGACTAGCGCACCAGATACGCAGTATTTT
>TRBV6-6|-|-|TRBJ2-2
CASSFAGELFF
TGTGCCAGCAGTTTCGCCGGGGAGCTGTTTTTT
>TRBV11-2|-|TRBD2|TRBJ2-1
CASSTRTRIHEQFF
TGTGCCAGCAGCACCCGGACTAGGATCCATGAGCAGTTCTTC
>TRBV9|-|TRBD2|TRBJ2-3
CASSAGTTLLDTQYF
TGTGCCAGCAGCGCCGGGACTACCCTGTTGGATACGCAGTATTTT
>TRBV7-9|once|-|TRBJ1-1
CASSLEGGNTEAFF
TGTGCCAGCAGCTTGGAGGGTGGGAACACTGAAGCTTTCTTT
>TRBV2|-|-|TRBJ2-4
CASSRTGLPLGNIQYF
TGTGCCAGCAGTAGAACAGGACTCCCGTTAGGAAACATTCAGTACTTC
>TRBV18|-|TRBD2|TRBJ2-1
CASSPPDWGGNEQFF
TGTGCCAGCTCACCACCGGACTGGGGGGGCAATGAGCAGTTCTTC
>TRBV27|-|-|TRBJ2-1
CASSSPRDSQYNEQFF
TGTGCCAGCAGTTCCCCTCGGGACTCCCAGTACAATGAGCAGTTCTTC
>TRBV28|-|-|TRBJ1-5
CASSLPQAGNQPQHF
TGTGCCAGCAGTTTACCCCAGGCGGGCAATCAGCCCCAGCATTTT
>TRBV4-1|-|-|TRBJ2-5
CASSHRKQAVEETQYF
TGCGCCAGCAGCCATCGTAAGCAGGCGGTTGAAGAGACCCAGTACTTC
>TRBV12-5|-|-|TRBJ2-3
CASGTEGNTQYF
TGTGCTAGTGGAACGGAGGGAAATACGCAGTATTTT
>TRBV29-1|-|TRBD1|TRBJ1-5
CSALTGFSNQPQHF
TGCAGCGCTTTGACAGGGTTTAGCAATCAGCCCCAGCATTTT
>TRBV11-2|-|TRBD2|TRBJ2-3
CASSYRSGTREADTQYF
TGTGCCAGCAGCTATAGATCCGGGACTAGAGAGGCAGATACGCAGTATTTT
>TRBV7-9|-|-|TRBJ2-2
CASSLVGATGELFF
TGTGCCAGCAGCTTAGTAGGGGCCACCGGGGAGCTGTTTTTT
>TRBV5-1|-|TRBD1|TRBJ1-1
CASSGTVNTEAFF
TGCGCCAGCAGCGGGACAGTGAACACTGAAGCTTTCTTT
>TRBV7-2|once|-|TRBJ1-4
CASSFLREKLFF
TGTGCCAGCAGCTTCCTACGCGAAAAACTGTTTTTT
>TRBV7-9|-|-|TRBJ1-2
CASSPWKGDGYTF
TGTGCCAGCAGTCCCTGGAAAGGCGATGGCTACACCTTC
>TRBV20-1|-|-|TRBJ2-1
CSQVRNEQFF
TGCAGCCAGGTTCGGAATGAGCAGTTCTTC